This TCR beta chain was recovered during a study of cytomegalovirus exposure and HLA in healthy donors. Germline values: CDR1 MNHEY, CDR2 SVGAGI. The CDR3 totals 16 residues. V gave up 1 base and J gave up 0 bases, with 11 bases separating them. PCR involved 60 Vbeta and 13 Jbeta primers. Method: immunoSEQ multiplex PCR; TCRdb's copy keeps in-frame clones and lacks some. Seen in this sample are some 130,000 clones; the ten most common clones hold approximately 1.7%. Sequenced sample: PBMCs. The chain recombines TRBV6-5 with TRBJ2-3, with D uncertain. The sequence was obtained from a man in his late teens or twenties in good health and CMV-seronegative. This CDR3 reads CASSYYTEPSTDTQYF. The DNA for the CDR3 is TGTGCCAGCAGTTACTACACAGAACCAAGCACAGATACGCAGTATTTT.